This T cell receptor beta chain was retrieved from a study of cytomegalovirus exposure and HLA in healthy donors. This CDR3 comprises 14 residues. Germline values: CDR1 SQVTM, CDR2 ANQGSEA. V lost 4 bases and J lost 5; bases outside the gene matches: 10. In the PCR, 60 Vbeta and 13 Jbeta primers were used. The data were produced by immunoSEQ multiplex PCR, yet TCRdb's version contains in-frame clones alone and is incomplete. The repertoire holds roughly 200,000 clones, with 82% as singletons. Findings and caveats of the study: A prior analysis recorded that most TCR beta V segments were productive about 87% or about 30% of the time.

Turning to this clone: What it recognizes is unknown.

Sequencing was done on a sample of PBMCs. This rearrangement joins TRBV29-1 to TRBJ1-2; 7 positions match TRBD1. This clonotype was obtained from a woman in her forties in good health and CMV-seronegative. CDR3 sequence: CSVGQGQTIYGYTF. CDR3 in DNA: TGCAGCGTTGGGCAGGGACAGACAATTTATGGCTACACCTTC.